This T cell receptor beta chain was identified during a study of response to subunit inactivated influenza vaccine. Points from the study as a whole: With each seasonal influenza vaccination, the authors suggested, few new T cells are recruited.

A single record per CDR3 protein comes from TCRdb applying MiXCR to the RT-PCR reads. The profile shows some 500,000 distinct CDR3 sequences, approximately 16% of them singletons. Germline V gene sequence: CDR1 SNHLY, CDR2 FYNNEI. The CDR3 totals 11 residues. With 7 bases removed from V and 5 bases from J, the gap between germline ends came to 8 bases. A word on this clonotype: Its antigen is currently unknown.

This clonotype was obtained from a man between 50 and 75 years old who received an inactivated influenza vaccine. The gene calls are TRBV2 and TRBJ1-2; no firm D call. The source material was CD4+ T cells sorted from PBMCs, sampled less than 30 months after vaccination. The CDR3 nucleotides read TGTGCCAGCACGTTTGGATATGGCTACACCTTC. Its protein is CASTFGYGYTF. The full variable domain, in which reference TRBV2 and TRBJ1-2 provide the parts outside the CDR3, is EPEVTQTPSHQVTQMGQEVILRCVPISNHLYFYWYRQILGQKVEFLVSFYNNEISEKSEIFDDQFSVERPDGSNFTLKIRSTKLEDSAMYFCASTFGYGYTFGSGTRLTVV.